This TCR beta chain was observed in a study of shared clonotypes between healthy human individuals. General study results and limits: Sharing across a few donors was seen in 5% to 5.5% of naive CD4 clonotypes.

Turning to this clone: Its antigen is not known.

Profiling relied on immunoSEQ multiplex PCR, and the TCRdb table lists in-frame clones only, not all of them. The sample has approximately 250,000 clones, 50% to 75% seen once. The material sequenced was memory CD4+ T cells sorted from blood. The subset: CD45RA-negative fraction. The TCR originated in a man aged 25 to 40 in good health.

The DNA for the CDR3 is TGTGCCAGCAGTGAATCTTTTGAGCAGTTCTTC. Translating it yields CASSESFEQFF. V gene TRBV2 combines with J gene TRBJ2-1; D not certain. V lost 2 bases and J 9 bases, leaving 5 bases between the germline ends. CDR1 SNHLY and CDR2 FYNNEI come from the germline V gene. The CDR3 length is 11 residues.